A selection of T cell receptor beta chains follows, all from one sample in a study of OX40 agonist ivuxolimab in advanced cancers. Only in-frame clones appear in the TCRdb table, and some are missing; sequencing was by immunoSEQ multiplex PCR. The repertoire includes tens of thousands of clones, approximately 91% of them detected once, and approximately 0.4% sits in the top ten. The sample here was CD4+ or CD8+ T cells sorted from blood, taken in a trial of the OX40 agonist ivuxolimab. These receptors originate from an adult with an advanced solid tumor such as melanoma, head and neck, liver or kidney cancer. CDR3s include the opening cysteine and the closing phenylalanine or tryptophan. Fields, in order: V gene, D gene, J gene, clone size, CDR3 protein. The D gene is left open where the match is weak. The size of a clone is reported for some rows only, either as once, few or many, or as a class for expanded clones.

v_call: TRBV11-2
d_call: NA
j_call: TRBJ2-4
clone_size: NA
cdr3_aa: CASSQDGGIQYF

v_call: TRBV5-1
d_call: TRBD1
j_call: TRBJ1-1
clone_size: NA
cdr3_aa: CASGTGGSGTEAFF

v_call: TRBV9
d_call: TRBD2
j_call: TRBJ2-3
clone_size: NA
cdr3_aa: CASSVSLAARVTDTQYF

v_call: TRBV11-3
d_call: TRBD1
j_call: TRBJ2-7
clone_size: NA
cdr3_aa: CASSFVSGQGTNEQYF

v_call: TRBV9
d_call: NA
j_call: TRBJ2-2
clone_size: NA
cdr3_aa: CASSVGDVAGELFF

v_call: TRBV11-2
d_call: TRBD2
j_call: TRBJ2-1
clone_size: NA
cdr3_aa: CASSKGLNNEQFF

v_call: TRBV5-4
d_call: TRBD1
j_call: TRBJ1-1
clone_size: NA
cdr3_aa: CASSPGQRDTEAFF

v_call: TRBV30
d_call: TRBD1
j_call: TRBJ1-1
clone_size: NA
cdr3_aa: CAWSVGTAGTFMNTEAFF

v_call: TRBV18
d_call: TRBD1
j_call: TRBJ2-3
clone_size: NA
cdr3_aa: CASSPFGTGGPDTQYF

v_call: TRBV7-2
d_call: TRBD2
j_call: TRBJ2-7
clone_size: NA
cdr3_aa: CASSLGLADTYEQYF

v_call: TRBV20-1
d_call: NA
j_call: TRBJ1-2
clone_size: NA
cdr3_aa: CSAATNGGYTF

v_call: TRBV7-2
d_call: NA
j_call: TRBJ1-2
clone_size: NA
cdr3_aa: CASSLPRGAHGYTF

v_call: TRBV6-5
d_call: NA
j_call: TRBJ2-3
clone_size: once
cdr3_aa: CATRRRATDTQYF

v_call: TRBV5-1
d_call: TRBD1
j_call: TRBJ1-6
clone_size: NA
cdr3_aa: CASSLDSTGGGLSPLHF

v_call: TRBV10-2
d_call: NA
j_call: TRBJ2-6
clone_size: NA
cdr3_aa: CASSEPGLRGANVLTF

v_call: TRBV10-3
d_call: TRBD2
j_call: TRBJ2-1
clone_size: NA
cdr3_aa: CAIRAGGSEQFF

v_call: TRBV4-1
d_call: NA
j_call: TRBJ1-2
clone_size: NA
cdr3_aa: CASSPLRAVVKGGYTF

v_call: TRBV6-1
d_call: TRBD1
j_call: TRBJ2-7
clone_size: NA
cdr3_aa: CAISESDRYEQYF

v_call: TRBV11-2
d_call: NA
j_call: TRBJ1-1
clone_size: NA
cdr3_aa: CASSLALQNTEAFF

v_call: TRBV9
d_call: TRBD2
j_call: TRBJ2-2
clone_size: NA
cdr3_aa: CASSVVPSGMEELFF

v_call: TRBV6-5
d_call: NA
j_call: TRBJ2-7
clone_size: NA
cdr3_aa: CASSYRSRTSYEQYF

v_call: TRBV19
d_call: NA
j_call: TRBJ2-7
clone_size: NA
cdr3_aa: CASNPGRGGYEQYF

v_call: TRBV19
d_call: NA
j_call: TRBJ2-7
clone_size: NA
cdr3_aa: CASSRGYEQYF

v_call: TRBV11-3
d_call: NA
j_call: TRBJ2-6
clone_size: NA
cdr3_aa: CASSLRQGGSGANVLTF

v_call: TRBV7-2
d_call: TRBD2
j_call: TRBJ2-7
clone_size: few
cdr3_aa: CASSFTSVPFPYF

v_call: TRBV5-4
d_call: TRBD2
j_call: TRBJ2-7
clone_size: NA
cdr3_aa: CASRAGTSGRNYEQYF

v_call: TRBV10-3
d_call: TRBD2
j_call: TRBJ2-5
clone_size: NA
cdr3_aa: CAISGGVETQYF

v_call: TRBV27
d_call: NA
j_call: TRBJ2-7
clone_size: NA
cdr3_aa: CASSLLASSYEQYF

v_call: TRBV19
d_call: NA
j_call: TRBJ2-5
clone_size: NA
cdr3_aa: CASSRFWRGETQYF

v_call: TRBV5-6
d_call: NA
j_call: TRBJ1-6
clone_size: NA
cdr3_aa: CASSLDQGGFGSPLHF

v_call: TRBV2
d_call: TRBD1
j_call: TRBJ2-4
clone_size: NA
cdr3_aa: CASRPPSGTGTAKNIQYF

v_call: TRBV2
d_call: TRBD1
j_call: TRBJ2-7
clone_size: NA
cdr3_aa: CASSEWTGGYEQYF

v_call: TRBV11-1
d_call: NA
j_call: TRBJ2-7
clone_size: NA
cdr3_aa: CASSLAGRGTYEQYF

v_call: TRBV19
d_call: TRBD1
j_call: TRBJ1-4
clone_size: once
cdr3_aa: CASTKTGTGEKLFF

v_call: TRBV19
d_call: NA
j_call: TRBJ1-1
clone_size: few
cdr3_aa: CASTDIIRKRNTEAFF

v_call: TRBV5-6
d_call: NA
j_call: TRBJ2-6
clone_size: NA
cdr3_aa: CASSLYGANVLTF

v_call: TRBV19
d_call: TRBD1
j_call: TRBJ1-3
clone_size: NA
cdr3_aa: CASRAGQGGNTIYF

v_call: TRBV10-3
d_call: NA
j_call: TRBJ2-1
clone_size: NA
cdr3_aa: CAISVAPQPEQFF

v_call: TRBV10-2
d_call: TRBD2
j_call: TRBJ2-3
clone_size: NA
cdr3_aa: CASSSGRLTDTQYF

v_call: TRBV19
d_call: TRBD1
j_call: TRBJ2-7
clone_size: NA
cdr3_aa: CASSKAPGTGTYEQYF

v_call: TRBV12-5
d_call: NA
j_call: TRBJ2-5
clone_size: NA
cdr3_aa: CASGLRPLGETQYF

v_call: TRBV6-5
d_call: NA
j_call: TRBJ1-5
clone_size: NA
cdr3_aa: CASSLGYSNQPQHF